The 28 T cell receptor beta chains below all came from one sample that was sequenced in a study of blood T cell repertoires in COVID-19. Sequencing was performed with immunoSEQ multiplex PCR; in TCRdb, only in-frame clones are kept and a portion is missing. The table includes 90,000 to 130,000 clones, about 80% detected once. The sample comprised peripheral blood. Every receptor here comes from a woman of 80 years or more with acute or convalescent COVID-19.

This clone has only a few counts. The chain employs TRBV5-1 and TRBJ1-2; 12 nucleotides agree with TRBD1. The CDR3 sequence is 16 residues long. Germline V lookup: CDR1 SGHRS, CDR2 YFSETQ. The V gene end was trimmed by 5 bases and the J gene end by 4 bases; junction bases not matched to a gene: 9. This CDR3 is CASRAGQGAPGYGYTF. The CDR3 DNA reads TGCGCCAGCAGGGCGGGACAGGGGGCCCCTGGCTATGGCTACACCTTC.

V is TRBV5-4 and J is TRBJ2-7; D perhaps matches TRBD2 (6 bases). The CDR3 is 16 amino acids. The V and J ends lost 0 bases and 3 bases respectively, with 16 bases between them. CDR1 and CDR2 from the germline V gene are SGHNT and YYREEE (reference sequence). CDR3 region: CASSLAERVKDYEQYF. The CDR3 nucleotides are TGTGCCAGCAGCTTGGCCGAGCGGGTAAAGGACTACGAGCAGTACTTC.

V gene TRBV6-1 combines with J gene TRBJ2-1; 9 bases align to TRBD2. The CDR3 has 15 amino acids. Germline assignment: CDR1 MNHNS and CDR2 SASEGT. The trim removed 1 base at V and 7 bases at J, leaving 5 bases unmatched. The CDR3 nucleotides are TGTGCCAGCAGTGAAGGCCTAGCGGGGAAAAATGAGCAGTTCTTC. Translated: CASSEGLAGKNEQFF.

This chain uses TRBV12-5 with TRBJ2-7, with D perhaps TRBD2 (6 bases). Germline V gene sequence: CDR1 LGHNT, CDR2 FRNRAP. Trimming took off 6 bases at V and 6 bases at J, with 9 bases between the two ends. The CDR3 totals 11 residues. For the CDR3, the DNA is TGTGCTAGTGGGTACGGGGGCGAGCAGTACTTC. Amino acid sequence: CASGYGGEQYF.

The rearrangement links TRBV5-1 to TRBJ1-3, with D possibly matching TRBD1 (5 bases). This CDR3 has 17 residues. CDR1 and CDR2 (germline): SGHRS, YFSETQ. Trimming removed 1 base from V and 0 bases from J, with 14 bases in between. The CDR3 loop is CASSLWGVPDSGNTIYF. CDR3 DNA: TGCGCCAGCAGCTTGTGGGGGGTACCCGACTCTGGAAACACCATATATTTT.

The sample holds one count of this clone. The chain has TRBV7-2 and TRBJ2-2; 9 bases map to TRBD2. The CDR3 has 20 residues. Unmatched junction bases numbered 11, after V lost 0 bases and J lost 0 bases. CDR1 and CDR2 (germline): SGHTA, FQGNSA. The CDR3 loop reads CASSLATSGWGLTNTGELFF. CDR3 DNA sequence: TGTGCCAGCAGCTTAGCTACTAGCGGGTGGGGGTTAACGAACACCGGGGAGCTGTTTTTT.

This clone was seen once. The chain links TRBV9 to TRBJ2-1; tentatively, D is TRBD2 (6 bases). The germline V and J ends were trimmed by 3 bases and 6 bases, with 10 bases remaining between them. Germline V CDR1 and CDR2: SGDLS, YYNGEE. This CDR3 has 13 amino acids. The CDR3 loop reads CASSALGGNEQFF. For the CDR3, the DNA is TGTGCCAGCAGCGCCCTCGGGGGCAATGAGCAGTTCTTC.

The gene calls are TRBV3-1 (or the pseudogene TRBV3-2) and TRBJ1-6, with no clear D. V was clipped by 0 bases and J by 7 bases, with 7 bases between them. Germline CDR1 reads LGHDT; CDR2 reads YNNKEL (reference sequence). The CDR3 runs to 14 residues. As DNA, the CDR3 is TGTGCCAGCAGCCAAGATGCGACAAATTCACCCCTCCACTTT. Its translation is CASSQDATNSPLHF.

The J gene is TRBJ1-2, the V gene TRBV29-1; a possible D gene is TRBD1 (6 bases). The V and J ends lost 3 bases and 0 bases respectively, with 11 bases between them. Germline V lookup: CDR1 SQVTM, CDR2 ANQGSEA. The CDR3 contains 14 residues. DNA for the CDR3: TGCAGCGTTGATTTCACAGGGACTAACTATGGCTACACCTTC. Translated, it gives CSVDFTGTNYGYTF.

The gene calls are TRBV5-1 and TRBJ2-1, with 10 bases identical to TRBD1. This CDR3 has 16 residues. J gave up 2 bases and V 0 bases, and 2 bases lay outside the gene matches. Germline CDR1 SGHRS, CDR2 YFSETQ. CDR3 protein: CASSLEGTGAYNEQFF. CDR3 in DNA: TGCGCCAGCAGCTTGGAGGGGACAGGGGCCTACAATGAGCAGTTCTTC. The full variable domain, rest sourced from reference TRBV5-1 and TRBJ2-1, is KAGVTQTPRYLIKTRGQQVTLSCSPISGHRSVSWYQQTPGQGLQFLFEYFSETQRNKGNFPGRFSGRQFSNSRSEMNVSTLELGDSALYLCASSLEGTGAYNEQFFGPGTRLTVL.

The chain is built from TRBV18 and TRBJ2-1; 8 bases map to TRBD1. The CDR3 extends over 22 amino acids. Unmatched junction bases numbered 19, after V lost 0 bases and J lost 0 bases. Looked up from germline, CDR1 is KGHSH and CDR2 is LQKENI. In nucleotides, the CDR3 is TGTGCCAGCTCACCACCGGCGCAAATAATCCACAGGGGGTTACTCTCCTACAATGAGCAGTTCTTC. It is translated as CASSPPAQIIHRGLLSYNEQFF. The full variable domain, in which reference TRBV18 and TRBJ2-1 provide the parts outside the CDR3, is NAGVMQNPRHLVRRRGQEARLRCSPMKGHSHVYWYRQLPEEGLKFMVYLQKENIIDESGMPKERFSAEFPKEGPSILRIQQVVRGDSAAYFCASSPPAQIIHRGLLSYNEQFFGPGTRLTVL.

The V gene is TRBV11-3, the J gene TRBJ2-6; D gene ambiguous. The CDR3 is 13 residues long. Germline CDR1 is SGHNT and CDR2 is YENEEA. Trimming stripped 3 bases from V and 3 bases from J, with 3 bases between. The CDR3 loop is CASSFSGANVLTF. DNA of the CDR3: TGTGCCAGCAGCTTTAGTGGGGCCAACGTCCTGACTTTC.

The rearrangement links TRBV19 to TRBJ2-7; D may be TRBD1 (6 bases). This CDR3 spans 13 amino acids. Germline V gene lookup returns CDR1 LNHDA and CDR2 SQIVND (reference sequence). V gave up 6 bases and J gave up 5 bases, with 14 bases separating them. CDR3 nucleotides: TGTGCCAGTAGAGATGGACAGAACGACGAGCAGTACTTC. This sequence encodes CASRDGQNDEQYF.

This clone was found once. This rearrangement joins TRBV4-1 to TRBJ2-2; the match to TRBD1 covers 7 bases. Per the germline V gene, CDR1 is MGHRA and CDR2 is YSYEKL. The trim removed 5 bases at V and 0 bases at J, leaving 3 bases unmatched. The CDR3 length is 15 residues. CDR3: CASSSQGANTGELFF. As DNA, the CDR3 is TGCGCCAGCAGCTCCCAGGGGGCGAACACCGGGGAGCTGTTTTTT.

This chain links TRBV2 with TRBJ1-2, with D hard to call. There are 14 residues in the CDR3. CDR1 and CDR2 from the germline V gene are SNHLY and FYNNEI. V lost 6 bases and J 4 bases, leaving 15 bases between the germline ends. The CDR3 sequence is CASRLGRETYGYTF. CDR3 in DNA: TGTGCCAGCAGGTTAGGGAGGGAGACCTATGGCTACACCTTC.

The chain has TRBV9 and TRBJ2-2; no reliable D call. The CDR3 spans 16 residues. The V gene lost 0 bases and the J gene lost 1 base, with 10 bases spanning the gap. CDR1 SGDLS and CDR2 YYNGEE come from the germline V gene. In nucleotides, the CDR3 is TGTGCCAGCAGCGTAGGGGCCAATGGGAACACCGGGGAGCTGTTTTTT. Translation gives CASSVGANGNTGELFF.

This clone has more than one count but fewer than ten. As DNA, the CDR3 is TGTGCCAGCAGCCAAGAAGCAGGACAGGGTTACGAGCAGTACTTC. Translated: CASSQEAGQGYEQYF. The chain is built from TRBV3-1 (or the pseudogene TRBV3-2) and TRBJ2-7; TRBD1 matches 8 bases. The V gene end was trimmed by 0 bases and the J gene end by 4 bases; junction bases not matched to a gene: 5. CDR1 is LGHDT, CDR2 YNNKEL, per germline (reference sequence). The CDR3 runs to 15 residues.

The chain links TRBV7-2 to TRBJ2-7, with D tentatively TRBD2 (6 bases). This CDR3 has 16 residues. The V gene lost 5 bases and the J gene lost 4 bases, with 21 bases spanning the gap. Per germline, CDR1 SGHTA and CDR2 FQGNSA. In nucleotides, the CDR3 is TGTGCCAGCAGCCCCCCTCACTCAACGGGAGATTACGAGCAGTACTTC. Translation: CASSPPHSTGDYEQYF.

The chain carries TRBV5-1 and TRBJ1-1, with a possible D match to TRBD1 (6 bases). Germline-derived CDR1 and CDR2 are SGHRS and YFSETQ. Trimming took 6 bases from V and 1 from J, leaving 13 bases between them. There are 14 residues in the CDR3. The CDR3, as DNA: TGCGCCAGCACGGGGGGGCGAAGGAACACTGAAGCTTTCTTT. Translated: CASTGGRRNTEAFF.

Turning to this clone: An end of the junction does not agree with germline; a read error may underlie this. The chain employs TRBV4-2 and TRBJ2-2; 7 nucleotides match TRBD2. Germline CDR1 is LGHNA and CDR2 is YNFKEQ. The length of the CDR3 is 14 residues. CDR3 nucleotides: TGTGCCACCAGCGGGGCCGTAATCACCGGGGAGCTGTTTTTT. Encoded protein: CATSGAVITGELFF.

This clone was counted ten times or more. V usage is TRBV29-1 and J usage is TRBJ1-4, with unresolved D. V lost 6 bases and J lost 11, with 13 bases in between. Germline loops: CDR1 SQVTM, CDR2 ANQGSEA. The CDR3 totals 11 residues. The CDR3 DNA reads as TGCAGCGTCTCTGAGGGCCCTAAACTGTTTTTT. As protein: CSVSEGPKLFF.

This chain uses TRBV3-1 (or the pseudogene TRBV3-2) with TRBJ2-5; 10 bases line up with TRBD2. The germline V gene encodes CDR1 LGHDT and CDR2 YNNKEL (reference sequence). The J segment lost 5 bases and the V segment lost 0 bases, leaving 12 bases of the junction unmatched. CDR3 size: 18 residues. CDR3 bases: TGTGCCAGCAGCCAAGATAAGGGAAGCGGGGGGGCCTTGGAGACCCAGTACTTC. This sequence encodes CASSQDKGSGGALETQYF.

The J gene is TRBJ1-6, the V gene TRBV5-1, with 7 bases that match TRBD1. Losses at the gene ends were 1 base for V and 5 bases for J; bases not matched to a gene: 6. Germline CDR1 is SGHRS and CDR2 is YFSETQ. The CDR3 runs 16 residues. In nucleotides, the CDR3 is TGCGCCAGCAGCTTGCTTCAGGGGGAAAATAATTCACCCCTCCACTTT. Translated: CASSLLQGENNSPLHF.

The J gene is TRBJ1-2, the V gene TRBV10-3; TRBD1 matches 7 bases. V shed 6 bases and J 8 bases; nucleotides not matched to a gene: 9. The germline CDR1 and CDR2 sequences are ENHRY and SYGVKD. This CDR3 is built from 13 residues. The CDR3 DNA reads TGTGCCATCAGACCCGACAGGGAGGAAGGCTACACCTTC. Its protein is CAIRPDREEGYTF.

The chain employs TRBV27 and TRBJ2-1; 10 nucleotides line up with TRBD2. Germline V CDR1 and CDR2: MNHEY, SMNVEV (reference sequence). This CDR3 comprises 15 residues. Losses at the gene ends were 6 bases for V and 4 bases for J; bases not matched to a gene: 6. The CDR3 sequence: CASRIALAGYNEQFF. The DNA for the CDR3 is TGTGCCAGCAGGATAGCACTAGCGGGATACAATGAGCAGTTCTTC.

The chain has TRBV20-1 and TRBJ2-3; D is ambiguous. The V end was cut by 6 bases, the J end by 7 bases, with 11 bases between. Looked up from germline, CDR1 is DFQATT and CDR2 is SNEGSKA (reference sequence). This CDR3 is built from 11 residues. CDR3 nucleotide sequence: TGCAGTGCCCCGAACAAAAATACGCAGTATTTT. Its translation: CSAPNKNTQYF.

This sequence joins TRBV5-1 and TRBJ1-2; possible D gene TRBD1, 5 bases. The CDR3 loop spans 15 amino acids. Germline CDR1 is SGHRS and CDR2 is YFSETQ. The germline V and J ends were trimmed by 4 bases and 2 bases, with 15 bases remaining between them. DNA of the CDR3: TGCGCCAGCAGCCCTGGCGATTCAGGGAACTATGGCTACACCTTC. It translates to CASSPGDSGNYGYTF.

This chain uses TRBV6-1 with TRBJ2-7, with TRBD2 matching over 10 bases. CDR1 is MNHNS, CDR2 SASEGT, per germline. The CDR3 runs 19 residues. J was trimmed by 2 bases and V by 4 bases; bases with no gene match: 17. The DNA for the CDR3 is TGTGCCAGCAGTGCCCCCCTCTCATTAGCGGGAGGAGGGGCCTACGAGCAGTACTTC. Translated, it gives CASSAPLSLAGGGAYEQYF.